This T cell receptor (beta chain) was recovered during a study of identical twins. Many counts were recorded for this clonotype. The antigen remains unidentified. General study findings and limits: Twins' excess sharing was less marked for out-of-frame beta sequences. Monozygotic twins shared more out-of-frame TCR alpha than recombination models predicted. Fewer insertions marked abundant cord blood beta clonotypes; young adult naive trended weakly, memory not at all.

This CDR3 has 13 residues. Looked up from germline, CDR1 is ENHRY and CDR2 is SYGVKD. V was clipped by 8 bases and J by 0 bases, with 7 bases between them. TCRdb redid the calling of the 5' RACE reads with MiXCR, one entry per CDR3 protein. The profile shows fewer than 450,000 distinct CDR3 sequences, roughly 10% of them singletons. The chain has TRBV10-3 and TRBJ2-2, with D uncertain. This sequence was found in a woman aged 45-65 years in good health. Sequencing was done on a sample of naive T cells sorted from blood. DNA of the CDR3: TGTGCCATCGTAAGGGCGAACACCGGGGAGCTGTTTTTT. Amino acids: CAIVRANTGELFF.